This TCR beta chain was identified in a study of early stage breast cancer tumors. Looking at the study overall: Most invasive tumors, twelve of 16, were ER+/PR+/HER2-. Approximately 9.4-fold was the mean read coverage per sample.

Assay: immunoSEQ multiplex PCR; the TCRdb copy retains only in-frame clones and omits some. The top ten clones hold about 7% of a sample with around 40,000 clones, around 73% of them seen once. General observations from the study: Tumor and normal breast were distinguished via blood comparison in about 85% of the 16 patients. Most shared enriched TCRB sequences were commonly generated ones.

To note about this clone: Antigen: not known.

The V gene's germline CDR1 is SGHNT and CDR2 YYREEE (reference sequence). This CDR3 contains 15 residues. The J segment lost 4 bases and the V segment lost 0 bases, leaving 3 bases of the junction unmatched. The TCR sequence derives from a person aged 50-59 years with breast cancer. The V call is TRBV5-4, the J call TRBJ2-2; 7 bases map to TRBD1. Input material: blood. Here the CDR3 DNA reads TGTGCCAGCAGCTTGGAGGCAGGGGGCACCGGGGAGCTGTTTTTT. Amino acids: CASSLEAGGTGELFF.